This T cell receptor beta chain was retrieved from a study of blood T cell repertoires in COVID-19. About the study: Samples taken during acute and convalescent COVID-19 were collected in the United States, Italy and Spain.

CDR1 and CDR2 from the germline V gene are SGHTA and FQGNSA. This CDR3 is 16 amino acids long. Trimming removed 3 bases from V and 0 bases from J; junction bases left unmatched: 5. Per the authors' pipeline: Cell counts per sample came from amplifying reference gene primers. Using immunoSEQ multiplex PCR, the repertoire was profiled, and TCRdb retains in-frame clones only, with some absent. D and trimming come from the DNA, and the V and J calls and clone size come from that table. In the table there are 150,000 to 200,000 clones, roughly 86% of which are singletons. The chain has TRBV7-2 and TRBJ1-5; 7 nucleotides match TRBD1. The material sequenced was peripheral blood. This sequence originates from a man aged 45-65 years with active or convalescent COVID-19. The CDR3 is CASSFETGLSNQPQHF. The CDR3 region has the DNA TGTGCCAGCAGCTTTGAGACAGGGCTTAGCAATCAGCCCCAGCATTTT.